Each of the 2 T cell receptor beta chains below was sequenced from the same sample in a study of cytotoxic CD8 clonotypes in ibrutinib-treated CLL. The data were produced by immunoSEQ multiplex PCR, yet TCRdb's version contains in-frame clones alone and is incomplete. The data show tens of thousands of clones, roughly 75% seen once. The specimen comprised PBMCs, sampled before ibrutinib treatment. Receptor source: a human donor with chronic lymphocytic leukemia.

The V gene is TRBV7-9, the J gene TRBJ2-3; D is undetermined. V lost 1 base and J lost 10, with 12 bases in between. The CDR3 runs to 13 residues. Germline CDR1 and CDR2: SEHNR and FQNEAQ (reference sequence). DNA of the CDR3: TGTGCCAGCAGCTTAGGACCCCTAATCGCGCAGTATTTT. As protein: CASSLGPLIAQYF.

The CDR3 loop reads CASSRRADTEAFF. CDR3 coding DNA: TGTGCCAGTAGTAGGAGGGCCGACACTGAAGCTTTCTTT. The chain is built from TRBV19 and TRBJ1-1; no reliable D call. This CDR3 spans 13 amino acids. Trimming stripped 4 bases from V and 3 bases from J, with 9 bases between. The germline V gene encodes CDR1 LNHDA and CDR2 SQIVND (reference sequence).